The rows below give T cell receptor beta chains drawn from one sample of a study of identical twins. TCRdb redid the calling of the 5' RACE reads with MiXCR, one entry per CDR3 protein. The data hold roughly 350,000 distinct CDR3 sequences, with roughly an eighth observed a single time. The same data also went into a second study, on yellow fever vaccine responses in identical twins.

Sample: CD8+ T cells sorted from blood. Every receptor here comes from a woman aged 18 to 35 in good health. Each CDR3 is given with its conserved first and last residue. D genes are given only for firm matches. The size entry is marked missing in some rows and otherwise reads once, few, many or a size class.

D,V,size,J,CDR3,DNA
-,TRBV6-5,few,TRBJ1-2,CASRSPSGPVF,TGTGCCAGCAGATCCCCGTCAGGGCCCGTCTTC
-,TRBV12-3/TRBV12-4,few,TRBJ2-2,CASSDRTDLNTGELFF,TGTGCCAGCAGTGACCGGACAGACCTAAACACCGGGGAGCTGTTTTTT
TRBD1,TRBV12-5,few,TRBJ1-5,CASGLVQGATQPQHF,TGTGCTAGTGGTTTGGTCCAGGGGGCGACTCAGCCCCAGCATTTT
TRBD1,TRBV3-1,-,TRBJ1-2,CASSYRTGGVDGYTF,TGTGCCAGCAGCTATAGGACAGGGGGCGTTGATGGCTACACCTTC
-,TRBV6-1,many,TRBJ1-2,CASSEGERHGYTF,TGTGCCAGCAGTGAAGGGGAGCGTCATGGCTACACCTTC
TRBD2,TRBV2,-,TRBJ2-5,CASISGRTQETQYF,TGTGCCAGCATCTCCGGGAGGACCCAAGAGACCCAGTACTTC
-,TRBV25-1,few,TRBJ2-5,CASSADLAETQYF,TGTGCCAGCAGTGCGGACCTGGCAGAGACCCAGTACTTC
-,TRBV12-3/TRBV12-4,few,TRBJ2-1,CASSLISGYSYNEQFF,TGTGCCAGCAGTCTCATCAGCGGATACTCCTACAATGAGCAGTTCTTC
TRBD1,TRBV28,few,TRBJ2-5,CASLQGAGETQYF,TGTGCCAGTTTACAGGGGGCTGGGGAGACCCAGTACTTC
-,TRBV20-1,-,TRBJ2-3,CSARDSSGALTDTQYF,TGCAGTGCTAGAGATTCCTCGGGGGCCCTCACAGATACGCAGTATTTT
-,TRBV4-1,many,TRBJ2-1,CASSQSNEQFF,TGCGCCAGCAGCCAAAGCAATGAGCAGTTCTTC
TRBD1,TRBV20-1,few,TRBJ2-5,CSARPSTGGETQYF,TGCAGTGCTAGGCCCTCGACAGGGGGAGAGACCCAGTACTTC
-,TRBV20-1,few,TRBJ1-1,CSARGPEFAEAFF,TGCAGTGCTAGGGGTCCAGAGTTCGCTGAAGCTTTCTTT
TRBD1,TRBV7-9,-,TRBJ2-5,CASSQPGQQETQYF,TGTGCCAGCAGCCAACCGGGACAGCAAGAGACCCAGTACTTC
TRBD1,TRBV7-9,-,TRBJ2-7,CASSVDRGLEQYF,TGTGCCAGCAGCGTTGACAGGGGACTCGAGCAGTACTTC
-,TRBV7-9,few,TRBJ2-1,CASSLPGDTNEQFF,TGTGCCAGCAGCTTACCTGGGGACACCAATGAGCAGTTCTTC
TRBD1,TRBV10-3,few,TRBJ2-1,CAINELGQGINEQFF,TGTGCCATCAATGAACTCGGACAGGGGATCAATGAGCAGTTCTTC
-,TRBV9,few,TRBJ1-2,CASSQGPVQANYGYTF,TGTGCCAGCAGCCAGGGGCCCGTCCAGGCTAACTATGGCTACACCTTC
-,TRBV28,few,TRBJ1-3,CASSPGEGTIYF,TGTGCCAGCAGCCCTGGGGAGGGCACCATATATTTT
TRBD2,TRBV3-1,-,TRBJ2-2,CASSQLAGPKGGELFF,TGTGCCAGCAGCCAACTAGCGGGGCCCAAAGGCGGGGAGCTGTTTTTT
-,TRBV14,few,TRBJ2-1,CASSQNPANEQFF,TGTGCCAGCAGCCAAAATCCCGCCAATGAGCAGTTCTTC
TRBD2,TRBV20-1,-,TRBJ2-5,CSVIGGIGQETQYF,TGCAGTGTCATCGGGGGGATAGGGCAAGAGACCCAGTACTTC